The TCR beta chain under discussion was sequenced for a study of shared clonotypes between healthy human individuals. The table came from immunoSEQ multiplex PCR; TCRdb's copy has only in-frame clones and leaves some out. Of approximately 2.5 million clones listed, more than 85% were seen once; the top ten hold about 0.38%. The CDR3 length is 14 residues. The V and J ends lost 3 bases and 10 bases respectively, with 17 bases between them. Germline loops: CDR1 SNHLY, CDR2 FYNNEI. This rearrangement joins TRBV2 to TRBJ2-3; D may correspond to TRBD1 or TRBD2 (5 bases each). Sequencing was performed on naive CD4+ T cells from PBMCs. Subset defined: CD45RA+ positively selected. This sequence was found in a young man in good health. Some clones in this sample may be carry-over from other donors' samples. CDR3 sequence reads: CASSEGVVPHSQYF. Written as DNA, the CDR3 is TGTGCCAGCAGTGAGGGGGTGGTCCCGCATTCGCAGTATTTT.